The 16 T cell receptor beta chains in this list originate from one sample, sequenced in a study of OX40 agonist ivuxolimab in advanced cancers. Clones were sequenced by immunoSEQ multiplex PCR, and TCRdb holds only the in-frame ones, with some missing. The sample has 75,000 to 100,000 clones, under 95% seen once. The input for sequencing was CD4+ or CD8+ T cells sorted from blood, taken in a trial of the OX40 agonist ivuxolimab. The receptors stem from an adult with an advanced solid tumor such as melanoma, head and neck, liver or kidney cancer.

The CDR3 spells CASSTIQGATFREAFF. CDR3 DNA sequence: TGTGCCAGCAGTACAATTCAGGGGGCCACCTTTAGGGAAGCTTTCTTT. This chain connects TRBV6-6 to TRBJ1-1; 8 nucleotides align to TRBD1. The ends lost 5 bases at V and 8 bases at J; junction bases unmatched: 16. Germline CDR1 MNHNY, CDR2 SVGAGI (reference sequence). The CDR3 extends over 16 amino acids.

The chain couples TRBV11-3 to TRBJ2-6; 7 bases are shared with TRBD1. This CDR3 has 18 amino acids. The V gene end was trimmed by 1 base and the J gene end by 0 bases; junction bases not matched to a gene: 6. Germline values: CDR1 SGHNT, CDR2 YENEEA. The CDR3 here is CASSLGDRESSGANVLTF. In DNA form, the CDR3 reads TGTGCCAGCAGCTTAGGTGACAGGGAGAGCTCTGGGGCCAACGTCCTGACTTTC.

This CDR3 reads CASSLQGRGNQPQHF. DNA for the CDR3: TGTGCCAGCAGTCTACAGGGTCGGGGCAATCAGCCCCAGCATTTT. The V call is TRBV27, the J call TRBJ1-5; tentative D call: TRBD1 (6 bases). The CDR3 has 15 amino acids. Per germline, CDR1 MNHEY and CDR2 SMNVEV (reference sequence). V shed 5 bases and J shed 2 bases, with 13 bases lying between them.

The count of this clone is one. The V gene is TRBV11-3, the J gene TRBJ1-2; D is possibly TRBD1 (6 bases). Trimming left V 5 bases short and J 1 base short, with 8 bases between. The CDR3 length is 13 residues. Germline CDR1 SGHNT, CDR2 YENEEA. CDR3 in DNA: TGTGCCAGCAGCGGACAGTTTAACTATGGCTACACCTTC. Amino acid sequence: CASSGQFNYGYTF.

The genes are TRBV11-3 and TRBJ2-3; D may be TRBD1 or TRBD2 (5 bases each). CDR1 is SGHNT, CDR2 YENEEA, per germline. CDR3 length: 15 residues. The germline V and J ends were trimmed by 5 bases and 4 bases, with 16 bases remaining between them. CDR3 nucleotide sequence: TGTGCCAGCAGCCCCCGCCGTCAGGGAGCAGATACGCAGTATTTT. Its protein is CASSPRRQGADTQYF.

The chain carries TRBV5-1 and TRBJ2-5; D is possibly TRBD1 (5 bases). Trimming removed 0 bases from V and 5 bases from J, with 14 bases in between. Germline CDR1 is SGHRS and CDR2 is YFSETQ. CDR3 size: 15 residues. CDR3 sequence reads: CASSLAIAGKETQYF. CDR3 coding DNA: TGCGCCAGCAGCTTGGCCATCGCAGGGAAGGAGACCCAGTACTTC.

This clone was recorded once. The chain employs TRBV19 and TRBJ2-5, with TRBD1 as a possible D gene (6 bases). V gave up 2 bases and J gave up 0 bases, with 7 bases separating them. CDR3 length equals 14 residues. CDR1 is LNHDA and CDR2 is SQIVND in the germline V gene (reference sequence). CDR3 nucleotide sequence: TGTGCCAGTAGTATACAGGGGAACCAAGAGACCCAGTACTTC. This encodes CASSIQGNQETQYF.

The chain recombines TRBV11-3 with TRBJ2-7; 7 nucleotides align to TRBD2. This CDR3 has 15 residues. Germline V gene lookup returns CDR1 SGHNT and CDR2 YENEEA. J was trimmed by 6 bases and V by 5 bases; bases with no gene match: 13. CDR3 nucleotide sequence: TGTGCCAGCAGCCCTCACCCGGGACTATCCCTCGAGCAGTACTTC. This encodes CASSPHPGLSLEQYF.

The chain uses TRBV18 and TRBJ2-7; 7 positions match TRBD2. Germline-derived CDR1 and CDR2 are KGHSH and LQKENI. The CDR3 sequence is 16 residues long. With V trimmed by 3 bases and J by 7 bases, 15 bases remained unmatched. This CDR3 is CASSPDLAGGLLEQYF. The CDR3 coding sequence is TGTGCCAGCTCACCCGACTTAGCGGGTGGACTATTAGAGCAGTACTTC.

The J gene is TRBJ2-1, the V gene TRBV5-4; maybe TRBD2 (5 bases). Deletions cut 0 bases from V and 5 bases from J, with 12 bases between. Per the germline V gene, CDR1 is SGHNT and CDR2 is YYREEE (reference sequence). CDR3 length: 15 residues. CDR3 amino acids: CASSLERRRNNEQFF. The CDR3 nucleotides are TGTGCCAGCAGCTTGGAGCGGCGGAGAAACAATGAGCAGTTCTTC.

This chain connects TRBV7-2 to TRBJ1-5, with D perhaps TRBD1 (5 bases). The ends were cut back, 0 bases at V and 6 bases at J, with 15 bases in the middle. Germline lookup yields CDR1 SGHTA and CDR2 FQGNSA. This CDR3 comprises 16 residues. CDR3 residues: CASSLALRGPGQPQHF. CDR3 coding DNA: TGTGCCAGCAGCTTAGCTCTCCGGGGCCCCGGTCAGCCCCAGCATTTT.

The rearrangement links TRBV5-5 to TRBJ1-5; D is ambiguous. Germline loops: CDR1 SGHKS, CDR2 YYEKEE (reference sequence). Trimming removed 0 bases from V and 4 bases from J, with 5 bases in between. The CDR3 has 13 residues. CDR3 protein: CASSLERNQPQHF. CDR3 DNA: TGTGCCAGCAGCTTGGAAAGAAATCAGCCCCAGCATTTT.

CDR3 region: CASSLGRAKGYTF. The CDR3 nucleotides read TGTGCCAGCAGTTTAGGCAGGGCAAAAGGCTACACCTTC. The V and J genes are TRBV27 and TRBJ1-2; maybe TRBD1 (5 bases). The germline V gene encodes CDR1 MNHEY and CDR2 SMNVEV (reference sequence). This CDR3 is built from 13 residues. The V gene lost 2 bases and the J gene lost 8 bases, with 12 bases spanning the gap.

The J gene is TRBJ2-6, the V gene TRBV2, with 7 bases aligning to TRBD1. The CDR3 contains 14 residues. Germline V gene lookup returns CDR1 SNHLY and CDR2 FYNNEI. Losses at the gene ends were 8 bases for V and 3 bases for J; bases not matched to a gene: 4. The CDR3 DNA reads as TGTGCCAGCTGCCAGGGGGTTGGGGCCAACGTCCTGACTTTC. Its translation is CASCQGVGANVLTF.

The chain combines TRBV6-6 with TRBJ2-7; 9 bases agree with TRBD1. V gave up 5 bases and J gave up 5 bases; unmatched junction bases: 4. CDR1 is MNHNY and CDR2 is SVGAGI in the germline V gene (reference sequence). The CDR3 totals 13 residues. CDR3 residues: CASSQTGGNEQYF. The DNA for the CDR3 is TGTGCCAGCAGTCAAACAGGGGGCAACGAGCAGTACTTC.

The chain links TRBV28 to TRBJ2-1; 16 nucleotides match TRBD2. V shed 4 bases, J shed 15 bases, and the junction held 9 bases outside the gene matches. The CDR3 is 15 amino acids. Germline V lookup: CDR1 MDHEN, CDR2 SYDVKM. Here the CDR3 reads CASSSQPGLAGGWFF. As DNA, the CDR3 is TGTGCCAGCAGTTCCCAACCGGGACTAGCGGGAGGGTGGTTCTTC.